This TCR beta chain derives from a study of cytomegalovirus exposure and HLA in healthy donors. The germline V and J ends were trimmed by 7 bases and 7 bases, with 11 bases remaining between them. Germline V gene lookup returns CDR1 MNHNS and CDR2 SASEGT. The length of the CDR3 is 11 residues. The primer mix had 60 Vbeta and 13 Jbeta primers. Produced via immunoSEQ multiplex PCR; TCRdb's table is partial and in-frame only. Among roughly 100,000 clones, around 77% were seen once, and the ten largest hold more than 9.5%. The V and J genes are TRBV6-1 and TRBJ2-7, with D uncertain. The TCR comes from a male donor in good health and CMV-seropositive. The sample consisted of PBMCs. CDR3 DNA: TGTGCCAGCACTCTAAATTCGGAGCAGTACTTC. It is translated as CASTLNSEQYF.